This TCR beta chain was recorded in a study of T cells in Graves' hyperthyroidism and ophthalmopathy. Hyperthyroidism of Graves' type that showed no ophthalmopathy progression within 18 months was stable. Recently diagnosed hyperthyroidism of less than 2 months' duration affected patients aged 18 to 65. The study, taken as a whole, reports: Model predictions of ophthalmopathy came a median roughly 6.4 months before onset. The majority of expanded thyroid clonotypes above 0.001 also appeared in blood.

This CDR3 is 12 amino acids long. Trimming cost V 5 bases and J 10 bases, with 14 bases left between them. This clonotype has a single count. What it binds is not known. Because it lacks the conserved phenylalanine or tryptophan at the end, this CDR3 is likely a read error. Amplification targeted TCR beta CDR3 regions from RNA transcripts. First-round RT-PCR with HTBI primers amplified the TCR CDR3 region. TCRdb reprocessed the multiplex PCR reads with MiXCR, giving one entry per CDR3 protein. The profile shows hundreds of thousands of distinct CDR3 sequences, roughly 32% of them singletons. The chain carries TRBV12-3 or TRBV12-4 and TRBJ1-1; a possible D gene is TRBD1 (5 bases). Sequenced input: blood. The sequence was obtained from a woman in her 40s with Graves' hyperthyroidism. The CDR3 loop reads CASSGGGVLAFL. CDR3 in DNA: TGTGCCAGCAGTGGTGGGGGGGTTCTAGCTTTCCTT.